Presented here are 27 T cell receptor beta chains from one specimen sequenced in a study of blood T cell repertoires in COVID-19. Clones were sequenced by immunoSEQ multiplex PCR, and TCRdb holds only the in-frame ones, with some missing. Of approximately 40,000 clones listed, nearly 90% are singletons. Material: peripheral blood. The receptors stem from a man aged 55 to 69 with COVID-19, enrolled during active disease.

The chain employs TRBV28 and TRBJ1-5; D may be TRBD1 (6 bases). The length of the CDR3 is 18 residues. The V end was cut by 3 bases, the J end by 0 bases, with 18 bases between. In germline, CDR1 is MDHEN, CDR2 SYDVKM. The CDR3 region is CASSFPGARGYSNQPQHF. In nucleotides, the CDR3 is TGTGCCAGCAGTTTCCCGGGGGCGCGGGGGTATAGCAATCAGCCCCAGCATTTT.

This clone was seen a handful of times. The chain's CDR3 is CASSETSSYEQYF. The CDR3 nucleotides read TGTGCCAGCAGTGAAACCAGTTCGTACGAGCAGTACTTC. The chain employs TRBV6-1 and TRBJ2-7; D gene unclear. The CDR3 has 13 amino acids. Trimming cost V 2 bases and J 4 bases, with 9 bases left between them. Looked up from germline, CDR1 is MNHNS and CDR2 is SASEGT.

This chain joins TRBV9 and TRBJ2-1; D ambiguous. Trimming shortened V by 0 bases and J by 7 bases, and 5 bases separated the two germline ends. This CDR3 has 12 amino acids. Germline CDR1 is SGDLS and CDR2 is YYNGEE. CDR3 in DNA: TGTGCCAGCAGCGTAGGAGCAAATGAGCAGTTCTTC. Protein product: CASSVGANEQFF.

The V call is TRBV2, the J call TRBJ2-5; 10 bases map to TRBD2. The germline V gene encodes CDR1 SNHLY and CDR2 FYNNEI. V trimming: 7 bases; J trimming: 5 bases; junction bases outside the gene matches: 7. CDR3 length: 14 residues. CDR3 coding DNA: TGTGCCAGCACCGGACTAGCGGTAGGGGAGACCCAGTACTTC. It is translated as CASTGLAVGETQYF.

The V call is TRBV18, the J call TRBJ2-6; 7 positions agree with TRBD1. Germline V gene lookup returns CDR1 KGHSH and CDR2 LQKENI. The CDR3 has 19 residues. V shed 6 bases and J 0 bases; nucleotides not matched to a gene: 14. The CDR3 region is CASSRQPGQSFSGANVLTF. The CDR3 coding sequence is TGTGCCAGCTCGAGGCAACCGGGACAGTCATTCTCTGGGGCCAACGTCCTGACTTTC.

V usage is TRBV7-2 and J usage is TRBJ1-1; TRBD1 agrees at 8 bases. V lost 5 bases, J lost 4 bases, and 6 bases stayed unmatched. Germline CDR1 SGHTA, CDR2 FQGNSA. The CDR3 contains 14 residues. CDR3 nucleotide sequence: TGTGCCAGCAGCGCAGACAGGGGATTCACTGAAGCTTTCTTT. Its translation: CASSADRGFTEAFF.

V gene TRBV28 combines with J gene TRBJ1-2, with D hard to call. The CDR3 is 14 residues long. CDR1 and CDR2 from the germline V gene are MDHEN and SYDVKM. Trimming removed 6 bases at V and 6 bases at J, with 17 bases between. CDR3 protein: CASRLAFGEHGYTF. The CDR3 nucleotides are TGTGCCAGCAGACTTGCATTCGGGGAGCATGGCTACACCTTC.

The J gene is TRBJ1-2, the V gene TRBV27; 7 bases agree with TRBD1. Trimming took 6 bases from V and 7 from J; bases not matched to a gene: 11. Per germline, CDR1 MNHEY and CDR2 SMNVEV (reference sequence). This CDR3 is 14 amino acids long. The CDR3 spells CASRRDRDLFGYTF. Written as DNA, the CDR3 is TGTGCCAGCAGAAGGGACAGAGACCTCTTTGGCTACACCTTC.

This clone was seen only once. The CDR3 spells CASSEDRGVEQYF. In DNA form, the CDR3 reads TGTGCCAGCAGTGAAGATCGGGGTGTCGAGCAGTACTTC. V is TRBV2 and J is TRBJ2-7, with a possible D match to TRBD2 (5 bases). With 1 base removed from V and 6 bases from J, the gap between germline ends came to 10 bases. This CDR3 has 13 amino acids. Germline-derived CDR1 and CDR2 are SNHLY and FYNNEI.

The chain has TRBV2 and TRBJ2-7, with 9 bases fitting TRBD1. Germline assignment: CDR1 SNHLY and CDR2 FYNNEI. Losses at the gene ends were 5 bases for V and 7 bases for J; bases not matched to a gene: 12. This CDR3 spans 15 amino acids. CDR3 amino acids: CASSLFPGQGSEQYF. CDR3 sequence (DNA): TGTGCCAGCAGTCTCTTCCCGGGACAGGGATCAGAGCAGTACTTC. Full variable domain (remainder filled in from reference TRBV2 and TRBJ2-7): EPEVTQTPSHQVTQMGQEVILRCVPISNHLYFYWYRQILGQKVEFLVSFYNNEISEKSEIFDDQFSVERPDGSNFTLKIRSTKLEDSAMYFCASSLFPGQGSEQYFGPGTRLTVT.

The V call is TRBV28, the J call TRBJ2-1, with 12 bases that match TRBD2. V lost 6 bases to trimming and J lost 0 bases; unmatched junction nucleotides: 15. The CDR3 totals 20 residues. Germline CDR1 MDHEN, CDR2 SYDVKM. CDR3 sequence: CASRYALAGGPSSSYNEQFF. As DNA, the CDR3 is TGTGCCAGCAGATATGCGCTAGCGGGAGGGCCGTCGAGCTCCTACAATGAGCAGTTCTTC.

This rearrangement joins TRBV5-1 to TRBJ2-3; 10 bases line up with TRBD2. CDR3 length equals 18 residues. Trimming at V came to 4 bases and at J to 0 bases, leaving 11 bases not matched to a gene. CDR1 and CDR2 (germline): SGHRS, YFSETQ. CDR3 coding DNA: TGCGCCAGCAGCCCCGGACTAGCGGCAAGCCTTAGCACAGATACGCAGTATTTT. Encoded protein: CASSPGLAASLSTDTQYF.

The gene calls are TRBV5-6 and TRBJ1-2; the D gene is possibly TRBD1 (6 bases). CDR1 and CDR2 (germline): SGHDT, YYEEEE. This CDR3 has 15 amino acids. V lost 3 bases, J lost 8 bases, and 20 bases lay in between. The CDR3 DNA is TGTGCCAGCAGCTCCGACACCAGGGATAGGGGGGGCTACACCTTC. This translates into CASSSDTRDRGGYTF.

The chain uses TRBV2 and TRBJ1-1, with D possibly TRBD1 on 5 matching bases. CDR1 is SNHLY and CDR2 is FYNNEI in the germline V gene. Trimming pared 9 bases from V and 10 bases from J, leaving 15 bases between. The CDR3 is made up of 11 amino acids. The CDR3 protein is CARGGDVGAFF. CDR3 nucleotide sequence: TGTGCCAGGGGGGGGGACGTTGGAGCTTTCTTT.

The J gene is TRBJ1-6, the V gene TRBV3-1 (or the pseudogene TRBV3-2), with D tentatively TRBD1 (5 bases). The CDR3 consists of 14 residues. Trimming took 1 base from V and 5 from J, leaving 6 bases between them. CDR1 LGHDT and CDR2 YNNKEL come from the germline V gene (reference sequence). The chain's CDR3 is CASSQGQNNSPLHF. As DNA, the CDR3 is TGTGCCAGCAGCCAAGGACAGAATAATTCACCCCTCCACTTT.

V is TRBV6-6 and J is TRBJ2-5, with 9 bases fitting TRBD1. V gave up 0 bases and J gave up 2 bases; unmatched junction bases: 1. CDR3 length: 15 amino acids. From germline, CDR1 is MNHNY and CDR2 SVGAGI (reference sequence). The CDR3 here is CASSYSGQGQETQYF. CDR3 DNA sequence: TGTGCCAGCAGTTACTCGGGACAGGGACAAGAGACCCAGTACTTC.

This sequence joins TRBV10-1 and TRBJ2-3, with TRBD2 as a possible D gene (6 bases). Trimming left V 0 bases short and J 2 bases short, with 12 bases between. CDR1 WNHNN and CDR2 SYGVQD come from the germline V gene (reference sequence). This CDR3 is 16 amino acids long. The DNA of the CDR3 is TGCGCCAGCAGTGAGTCAACGGGAGCTTACACAGATACGCAGTATTTT. The encoded protein is CASSESTGAYTDTQYF.

The rearrangement joins TRBV19 to TRBJ1-5; D uncertain. Germline assignment: CDR1 LNHDA and CDR2 SQIVND (reference sequence). Trimming left V 6 bases short and J 2 bases short, with 11 bases between. The CDR3 contains 14 residues. CDR3 protein: CASSLTKGNQPQHF. DNA for the CDR3: TGTGCCAGTAGCTTAACTAAAGGCAATCAGCCCCAGCATTTT.

Worth noting for this clone: Other DNA sequences in the same sample also yield this CDR3. This sequence joins TRBV29-1 and TRBJ1-2; maybe TRBD1 (6 bases). Germline assignment: CDR1 SQVTM and CDR2 ANQGSEA. This CDR3 region has 10 residues. V lost 3 bases, J lost 8 bases, and 7 bases lay in between. The CDR3 nucleotides are TGCAGCGTTGAGACAGGAGGCTACACCTTC. Amino acid sequence: CSVETGGYTF.

This chain uses TRBV6-5 with TRBJ1-1; no reliable D call. CDR3 size: 13 residues. The germline CDR1 and CDR2 sequences are MNHEY and SVGAGI. Between the trimmed V and J ends, which lost 8 bases and 1 base, there was a span of 11 bases. CDR3 coding DNA: TGTGCCAGCGTCGGGGTTCGGAACACTGAAGCTTTCTTT. Translated: CASVGVRNTEAFF.

V gene TRBV12-3 or TRBV12-4 combines with J gene TRBJ2-1; 7 bases map to TRBD2. After removal of 8 bases from V and 8 bases from J, the junction contained 3 bases not matched to a gene. This CDR3 is built from 11 residues. The CDR3 DNA follows: TGTGCCAGCGGTGGGGGGGATGAGCAGTTCTTC. Its protein product is CASGGGDEQFF.

The chain joins TRBV7-3 to TRBJ2-2; 7 bases are shared with TRBD2. The CDR3 is 14 amino acids. V was pared by 5 bases and J by 2 bases, with 2 bases of the junction left unmatched. In germline, CDR1 is SGHTA, CDR2 FQGTGA. CDR3 loop: CASSSGINTGELFF. CDR3 DNA: TGTGCCAGCAGCAGCGGGATCAACACCGGGGAGCTGTTTTTT.

This clone appeared once. The CDR3 is CASSLGSWQPQHF. The CDR3, as DNA: TGTGCCAGCAGCTTAGGCAGTTGGCAGCCCCAGCATTTT. The chain couples TRBV7-2 to TRBJ1-5; D gene unclear. V was shortened by 1 base and J by 7 bases, with 8 bases between the two germline ends. The CDR3 runs to 13 residues. Germline V gives CDR1 SGHTA, CDR2 FQGNSA.

Comment on this clone: Its ends do not fully match the called genes, so a read error is possible. V usage is TRBV5-8 and J usage is TRBJ2-7; 10 bases fit TRBD1. The CDR3 covers 13 residues. Germline CDR1 reads SGHTS; CDR2 reads YDEGEE. The CDR3 nucleotides read TGTGCCAGCAGCTTGGAGGGGTGGACAGGGGGGAAGTTC. It is translated as CASSLEGWTGGKF.

This clone was counted once. The chain has TRBV29-1 and TRBJ1-1; D possibly corresponds to TRBD1 (5 bases). Germline CDR1 SQVTM, CDR2 ANQGSEA. CDR3 length equals 13 residues. Trimming cost V 3 bases and J 6 bases, with 14 bases left between them. In DNA form, the CDR3 reads TGCAGCGTTGATCGGAGGGGCGGGGCTGAAGCTTTCTTT. Its translation is CSVDRRGGAEAFF.

The chain combines TRBV19 with TRBJ1-6, with TRBD1 as a possible D gene (5 bases). The CDR3 consists of 13 residues. V dropped 6 bases and J dropped 6 bases, with 9 bases sitting between them. CDR1 LNHDA and CDR2 SQIVND come from the germline V gene (reference sequence). The CDR3 loop reads CASRDSFNSPLHF. In DNA form, the CDR3 reads TGTGCCAGTAGAGACAGCTTTAATTCACCCCTCCACTTT.

This clone was detected only once. V is TRBV11-2 and J is TRBJ1-2, with 8 bases matching TRBD1. Germline assignment: CDR1 SGHAT and CDR2 FQNNGV. The CDR3 length is 16 residues. The V and J ends lost 4 bases and 0 bases, in that order; junction bases with no gene match: 7. The CDR3 sequence is CASSSEGQETNYGYTF. In nucleotides, the CDR3 is TGTGCCAGCAGCTCTGAGGGACAGGAAACTAACTATGGCTACACCTTC.